The rows below give T cell receptor beta chains drawn from one sample of a study of cytomegalovirus exposure and HLA in healthy donors. Method: immunoSEQ multiplex PCR; TCRdb's copy keeps in-frame clones and lacks some. The sample consists of about 150,000 clones, roughly 90% of them appearing once. Sequenced sample: PBMCs. The receptors come from a man younger than 35 in good health and CMV-seropositive. Each CDR3 is given with its conserved first and last residue. Fields, in order: J gene, D gene, clone size, V gene, CDR3 protein, CDR3 DNA. D genes are given only for firm matches. Some rows have no size entry. The others give once, few or many, or a class for an expanded clone.

TRBJ2-5 TRBD1 - TRBV9 CASSSGGETQYF TGTGCCAGCAGCTCAGGGGGAGAGACCCAGTACTTC
TRBJ2-2 TRBD2 - TRBV4-1 CASSQDRGSGLTGELFF TGCGCCAGCAGCCAAGATCGGGGTAGCGGGCTCACCGGGGAGCTGTTTTTT
TRBJ1-2 - - TRBV30 CAWSVLKGYTF TGTGCCTGGAGTGTACTAAAGGGCTACACCTTC
TRBJ2-7 - - TRBV7-9 CASSLDTYYEQYF TGTGCCAGCAGCTTAGACACATACTACGAGCAGTACTTC
TRBJ1-5 - once TRBV9 CASSVGLNSNQPQHF TGTGCCAGCAGCGTAGGCCTAAATAGCAATCAGCCCCAGCATTTT
TRBJ1-1 TRBD1 - TRBV10-3 CAISEPPGTGNTEAFF TGTGCCATCAGTGAACCCCCCGGGACAGGAAACACTGAAGCTTTCTTT
TRBJ2-4 - - TRBV9 CASSVGFGNIQYF TGTGCCAGCAGCGTAGGGTTCGGGAACATTCAGTACTTC
TRBJ1-5 TRBD1 - TRBV4-3 CASSQVPRDRQYKMGKPQHF TGCGCCAGCAGCCAAGTCCCCCGGGACAGGCAGTATAAAATGGGTAAGCCCCAGCATTTT
TRBJ2-7 TRBD1 - TRBV27 CASGWAPQGDLFYEQYF TGTGCCAGCGGGTGGGCCCCCCAGGGGGATCTTTTCTACGAGCAGTACTTC
TRBJ1-1 - - TRBV19 CASSTGTEAFF TGTGCCAGTAGTACAGGGACTGAAGCTTTCTTT
TRBJ2-7 - - TRBV7-6 CASSSQGYEQYF TGTGCCAGCAGCTCACAGGGTTACGAGCAGTACTTC
TRBJ2-7 TRBD2 once TRBV25-1 CASSDAGLAGYEQYF TGTGCCAGCAGTGACGCAGGGCTAGCGGGTTACGAGCAGTACTTC
TRBJ2-5 - - TRBV6-5 CASSYGGGRETQYF TGTGCCAGCAGTTACGGAGGAGGGCGAGAGACCCAGTACTTC
TRBJ1-1 TRBD1 - TRBV2 CASTDRGGTEAFF TGTGCCAGCACCGACAGGGGAGGCACTGAAGCTTTCTTT
TRBJ2-7 - - TRBV29-1 CSVGFGASYEQYF TGCAGCGTTGGATTTGGGGCGAGCTACGAGCAGTACTTC
TRBJ2-1 - - TRBV10-2 CASQSPNEQFF TGCGCCAGTCAGTCGCCCAATGAGCAGTTCTTC
TRBJ2-3 TRBD1 - TRBV7-2 CASSLGGQGKTDTQYF TGTGCCAGCAGCTTAGGAGGACAGGGGAAGACAGATACGCAGTATTTT
TRBJ2-1 TRBD1 - TRBV18 CASSPQGQGVNEQFF TGTGCCAGCTCACCACAGGGACAGGGGGTCAATGAGCAGTTCTTC
TRBJ2-6 TRBD1 - TRBV15 CATWDSSGANVLTF TGTGCCACCTGGGACAGCTCTGGGGCCAACGTCCTGACTTTC
TRBJ2-7 - - TRBV21-1 CASTDGQGIDEQYF TGTGCCAGCACCGACGGGCAGGGGATTGACGAGCAGTACTTC
TRBJ1-4 - - TRBV4-3 CASSQDAPLQVPTNEKLFF TGCGCCAGCAGCCAAGACGCCCCCCTTCAGGTTCCAACTAATGAAAAACTGTTTTTT
TRBJ1-4 TRBD1 - TRBV19 CASMSDRGSTNEKLFF TGTGCCAGTATGTCGGACAGGGGGTCGACTAATGAAAAACTGTTTTTT
TRBJ2-7 TRBD1 - TRBV2 CASSDSGTGAYEQYF TGTGCCAGCAGTGACTCCGGGACAGGGGCTTACGAGCAGTACTTC
TRBJ1-1 - - TRBV5-1 CASSRGSEAFF TGCGCCAGCAGCAGGGGGTCTGAAGCTTTCTTT
TRBJ1-2 - - TRBV7-9 CASSSHGYYGYTF TGTGCCAGCAGCTCGCACGGTTACTATGGCTACACCTTC
TRBJ1-2 - - TRBV7-9 CASSPSTGFYGYTF TGTGCCAGCAGCCCCAGCACAGGGTTCTATGGCTACACCTTC
TRBJ2-7 TRBD1 - TRBV10-2 CASSEKGQGYEQYF TGCGCCAGCAGTGAGAAGGGACAGGGCTACGAGCAGTACTTC
TRBJ2-1 - - TRBV7-9 CASSPSPSSYNEQFF TGTGCCAGCAGCCCCTCTCCGAGCTCCTACAATGAGCAGTTCTTC
TRBJ2-5 TRBD1 - TRBV23-1 CASSLDRDQETQYF TGCGCCAGCAGTCTAGACAGGGACCAAGAGACCCAGTACTTC
TRBJ2-3 - - TRBV4-2 CASSQDGSGTDTQYF TGTGCCAGCAGCCAAGACGGGAGTGGCACAGATACGCAGTATTTT
TRBJ2-7 - - TRBV4-1 CASSQAPGDSSYEQYF TGCGCCAGCAGCCAAGCCCCGGGTGATAGCTCCTACGAGCAGTACTTC
TRBJ2-1 TRBD2 - TRBV18 CASTGLAGFYNEQFF TGTGCCAGCACGGGACTAGCGGGGTTTTACAATGAGCAGTTCTTC
TRBJ2-7 - - TRBV21-1 CASSPNLRLLPFYEQYF TGTGCCAGCAGCCCAAACTTGCGGCTCCTTCCTTTCTACGAGCAGTACTTC
TRBJ2-3 TRBD2 - TRBV9 CASSPGLAGRSPSTDTQYF TGTGCCAGCAGCCCCGGACTAGCGGGCAGAAGCCCTAGCACAGATACGCAGTATTTT
TRBJ1-5 TRBD1 - TRBV6-6 CASSPGQGERPQHF TGTGCCAGCAGTCCGGGACAGGGGGAACGACCCCAGCATTTT
TRBJ2-3 - - TRBV30 CAWSPQSTDTQYF TGTGCCTGGAGTCCCCAGAGCACAGATACGCAGTATTTT
TRBJ1-1 - - TRBV19 CASTLQGNTEAFF TGTGCCAGTACCTTACAGGGCAACACTGAAGCTTTCTTT
TRBJ2-7 TRBD1 - TRBV6-5 CASSYDRVASYEQYF TGTGCCAGCAGTTATGACAGGGTAGCCTCCTACGAGCAGTACTTC
TRBJ1-6 - - TRBV6-5 CASSYSLGYRGSPLHF TGTGCCAGCAGTTACTCCCTCGGATATAGAGGTTCACCCCTCCACTTT